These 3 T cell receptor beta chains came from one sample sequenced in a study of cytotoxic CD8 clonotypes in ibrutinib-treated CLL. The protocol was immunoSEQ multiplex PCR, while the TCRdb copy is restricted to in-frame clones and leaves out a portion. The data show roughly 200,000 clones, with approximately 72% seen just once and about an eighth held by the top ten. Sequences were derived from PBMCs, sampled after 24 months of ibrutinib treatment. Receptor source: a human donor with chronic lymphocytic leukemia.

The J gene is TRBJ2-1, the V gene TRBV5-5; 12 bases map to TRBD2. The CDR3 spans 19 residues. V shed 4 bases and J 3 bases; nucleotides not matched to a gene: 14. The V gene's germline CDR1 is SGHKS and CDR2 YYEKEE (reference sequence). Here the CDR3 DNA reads TGTGCCAGCAGCATCCCGGGACAGGAGACTAGCGGGAGCTACAATGAGCAGTTCTTC. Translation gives CASSIPGQETSGSYNEQFF.

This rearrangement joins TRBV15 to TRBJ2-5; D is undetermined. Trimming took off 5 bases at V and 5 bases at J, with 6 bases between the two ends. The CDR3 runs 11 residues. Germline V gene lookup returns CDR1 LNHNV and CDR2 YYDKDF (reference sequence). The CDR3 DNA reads TGTGCCACCAGCTTGGGGGAGACCCAGTACTTC. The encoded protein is CATSLGETQYF.

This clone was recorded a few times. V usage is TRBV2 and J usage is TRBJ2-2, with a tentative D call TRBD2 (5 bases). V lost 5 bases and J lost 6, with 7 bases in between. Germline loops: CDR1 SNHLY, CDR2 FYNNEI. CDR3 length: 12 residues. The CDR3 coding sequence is TGTGCCAGCAGTCGGGGTGCCGGGGAGCTGTTTTTT. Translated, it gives CASSRGAGELFF.